This TCR beta chain was found in a study of T cells in Graves' hyperthyroidism and ophthalmopathy. The investigators amplified TCR beta CDR3 regions from RNA transcripts. The TCR CDR3 was amplified in a first-round RT-PCR using the HTBI primer set. Each CDR3 protein gets one entry after TCRdb re-called the multiplex PCR reads with MiXCR. The data show about 420,000 distinct CDR3 sequences, approximately 14% seen once. Trimming pared 2 bases from V and 2 bases from J, leaving 6 bases between. The CDR3 spans 13 residues. Per the germline V gene, CDR1 is MNHEY and CDR2 is SVGAGI. This sequence originates from a woman under 30 with Graves' hyperthyroidism. The chain combines TRBV6-5 with TRBJ2-5; D not certain. Sequenced: blood. This chain's CDR3 is CASSYGGQETQYF. The DNA for the CDR3 is TGTGCCAGCAGTTACGGCGGACAAGAGACCCAGTACTTC.